These 15 T cell receptor beta chains were sequenced from one sample in a study of shared clonotypes between healthy human individuals (dated by TCRdb to between 2020 and 2021). Library method: the immunoSEQ multiplex PCR assay. This is the immuneACCESS table as TCRdb keeps it, with only in-frame sequences that have V and J called. A part of the clones is gone; compared with another copy, unresolved V genes explain less than half, and the rest is unexplained. Counted in this sample were about 820,000 clones; roughly 92% of them appeared once. The ten largest clones capture 24% of the sample. CD8 naive samples were CD45RO-negative cells positively selected for CCR7, giving a CD45RA+CCR7+ population that excluded TemRA cells. The sequenced material came from naive CD8+ T cells sorted from blood. The label giving this sample's cell subset or site can be read as: CD45RA+CCR7+. Every receptor here comes from a man aged 30 to 45 in good health.

The V call is TRBV18, the J call TRBJ1-1, with a weak D call TRBD1 (6 bases). V lost 3 bases and J lost 4, with 15 bases in between. Germline V gene lookup returns CDR1 KGHSH and CDR2 LQKENI. CDR3 length: 15 amino acids. The CDR3 DNA sequence: TGTGCCAGCTCACCTGATCAGGGGTGGGGCACTGAAGCTTTCTTT. As protein: CASSPDQGWGTEAFF.

The genes are TRBV7-3 and TRBJ2-7; 9 bases are a match to TRBD1. Germline trimming cut 0 bases from V and 2 bases from J; bases unmatched to any gene: 2. The CDR3 has 15 amino acids. Per the germline V gene, CDR1 is SGHTA and CDR2 is FQGTGA. Here the CDR3 DNA reads TGTGCCAGCAGCTTAACCGGACAGGGGACCTACGAGCAGTACTTC. Its protein is CASSLTGQGTYEQYF.

This clone was found once. The genes are TRBV13 and TRBJ2-7; 7 bases agree with TRBD2. J was trimmed by 6 bases and V by 0 bases; bases with no gene match: 8. CDR3 size: 15 residues. CDR1 PRHDT and CDR2 FYEKMQ come from the germline V gene (reference sequence). CDR3 loop: CASSLGSGEAAEQYF. The CDR3 DNA reads as TGTGCCAGCAGCTTAGGGAGCGGGGAAGCAGCCGAGCAGTACTTC. Supplemented by reference TRBV13 and TRBJ2-7, the full variable domain reads AAGVIQSPRHLIKEKRETATLKCYPIPRHDTVYWYQQGPGQDPQFLISFYEKMQSDKGSIPDRFSAQQFSDYHSELNMSSLELGDSALYFCASSLGSGEAAEQYFGPGTRLTVT.

This clone appeared once. The rearrangement links TRBV19 to TRBJ2-1, with a possible D match to TRBD1 (5 bases). The length of the CDR3 is 12 residues. Trimming shortened V by 2 bases and J by 8 bases, and 7 bases separated the two germline ends. Germline CDR1 LNHDA, CDR2 SQIVND (reference sequence). Here the CDR3 reads CASSIWGHEQFF. Written as DNA, the CDR3 is TGTGCCAGTAGTATATGGGGCCATGAGCAGTTCTTC.

The V call is TRBV4-1, the J call TRBJ2-7, with D possibly TRBD2 on 6 matching bases. Trimming took 0 bases from V and 7 from J, leaving 19 bases between them. The CDR3 loop spans 16 amino acids. CDR1 and CDR2 from the germline V gene are MGHRA and YSYEKL. The CDR3: CASSQEGTPGDGEQYF. The CDR3 region has the DNA TGCGCCAGCAGCCAAGAAGGGACTCCGGGAGATGGGGAGCAGTACTTC.

This rearrangement joins TRBV4-1 to TRBJ2-1; D not resolved. This CDR3 has 14 residues. Germline CDR1 is MGHRA and CDR2 is YSYEKL. Trimming took off 2 bases at V and 8 bases at J, with 13 bases between the two ends. The CDR3 region is CASSQSPRRDEQFF. DNA for the CDR3: TGCGCCAGCAGCCAATCCCCGCGTCGGGATGAGCAGTTCTTC.

The rearrangement uses TRBV2 and TRBJ2-1, with D maybe TRBD2 (5 bases). This CDR3 comprises 16 residues. The germline V gene has CDR1 SNHLY and CDR2 FYNNEI. V lost 1 base to trimming and J lost 1 base, with 11 bases between them. The DNA for the CDR3 is TGTGCCAGCAGTGAAGGCGCGGGCCGGTCCTACAATGAGCAGTTCTTC. Translating gives CASSEGAGRSYNEQFF.

The CDR3 DNA sequence: TGTGCCTCTAGACTAAGGGGGCGCGGAAAGGGGGATACGCAGTATTTT. This translates into CASRLRGRGKGDTQYF. The rearrangement links TRBV19 to TRBJ2-3, with 7 bases identical to TRBD1. The V segment lost 11 bases and the J segment 6 bases; nucleotides outside the gene matches: 20. The germline V gene encodes CDR1 LNHDA and CDR2 SQIVND (reference sequence). The length of the CDR3 is 16 residues.

The gene calls are TRBV9 and TRBJ1-1; TRBD1 matches 12 bases. V trimming: 4 bases; J trimming: 2 bases; junction bases outside the gene matches: 9. From germline, CDR1 is SGDLS and CDR2 YYNGEE. This CDR3 has 17 amino acids. CDR3 region: CASSISGTGGLNTEAFF. The CDR3 nucleotides are TGTGCCAGCAGCATTTCCGGGACAGGGGGCTTAAACACTGAAGCTTTCTTT. Based on the CDR3 plus reference TRBV9 and TRBJ1-1, the full variable domain is DSGVTQTPKHLITATGQRVTLRCSPRSGDLSVYWYQQSLDQGLQFLIQYYNGEERAKGNILERFSAQQFPDLHSELNLSSLELGDSALYFCASSISGTGGLNTEAFFGQGTRLTVV.

J is TRBJ2-1 and V is TRBV27, with D perhaps TRBD1 (6 bases). CDR1 and CDR2 (germline): MNHEY, SMNVEV (reference sequence). The germline V and J ends were trimmed by 3 bases and 4 bases, with 13 bases remaining between them. This CDR3 is 15 amino acids long. The CDR3 sequence: CASSLKGHQYNEQFF. The CDR3 DNA sequence: TGTGCCAGCAGTTTGAAGGGACACCAGTACAATGAGCAGTTCTTC.

This clone was counted a single time. The chain is built from TRBV5-1 and TRBJ2-7; D tentatively reads TRBD1 or TRBD2 (5 bases each). The CDR3 consists of 13 residues. Germline CDR1 and CDR2: SGHRS and YFSETQ. The V end was cut by 5 bases, the J end by 2 bases, with 11 bases between. CDR3: CASRMGVTYEQYF. CDR3 coding DNA: TGCGCCAGCAGAATGGGGGTCACCTACGAGCAGTACTTC. The full variable domain, in which reference TRBV5-1 and TRBJ2-7 provide the parts outside the CDR3, is KAGVTQTPRYLIKTRGQQVTLSCSPISGHRSVSWYQQTPGQGLQFLFEYFSETQRNKGNFPGRFSGRQFSNSRSEMNVSTLELGDSALYLCASRMGVTYEQYFGPGTRLTVT.

V is TRBV27 and J is TRBJ2-2, with 9 bases that match TRBD1. Per germline, CDR1 MNHEY and CDR2 SMNVEV (reference sequence). Trimming cost V 5 bases and J 3 bases; bases outside gene matches: 7. The CDR3 runs to 16 residues. The CDR3 sequence: CASSPDRGVDTGELFF. The CDR3 nucleotides are TGTGCCAGCAGTCCTGACAGGGGGGTTGACACCGGGGAGCTGTTTTTT.

The gene calls are TRBV28 and TRBJ2-3; D is unresolved. Trimming took off 11 bases at V and 2 bases at J, with 20 bases between the two ends. This CDR3 contains 15 residues. Germline CDR1 MDHEN, CDR2 SYDVKM. Here the CDR3 reads CAPIHGFTDTDTQYF. The CDR3 DNA sequence: TGTGCCCCGATACACGGTTTCACGGACACAGATACGCAGTATTTT. Based on the CDR3 plus reference TRBV28 and TRBJ2-3, the full variable domain is DVKVTQSSRYLVKRTGEKVFLECVQDMDHENMFWYRQDPGLGLRLIYFSYDVKMKEKGDIPEGYSVSREKKERFSLILESASTNQTSMYLCAPIHGFTDTDTQYFGPGTRLTVL.

This clone was counted once. CDR3 loop: CASSWRVDYEQYF. The CDR3 nucleotides read TGTGCCAGTAGTTGGCGGGTGGACTACGAGCAGTACTTC. The chain is built from TRBV19 and TRBJ2-7; D may be TRBD2 (5 bases). Germline V CDR1 and CDR2: LNHDA, SQIVND (reference sequence). Trimming shortened V by 5 bases and J by 3 bases, and 11 bases separated the two germline ends. This CDR3 has 13 residues.

The rearrangement uses TRBV5-4 and TRBJ2-7; 8 nucleotides align to TRBD2. CDR3 length: 14 amino acids. Germline trimming cut 4 bases from V and 4 bases from J; bases unmatched to any gene: 7. Germline V gene sequence: CDR1 SGHNT, CDR2 YYREEE (reference sequence). CDR3 DNA: TGTGCCAGCAGCACGGTCAGCGGGAGTTACGAGCAGTACTTC. Translating it yields CASSTVSGSYEQYF.